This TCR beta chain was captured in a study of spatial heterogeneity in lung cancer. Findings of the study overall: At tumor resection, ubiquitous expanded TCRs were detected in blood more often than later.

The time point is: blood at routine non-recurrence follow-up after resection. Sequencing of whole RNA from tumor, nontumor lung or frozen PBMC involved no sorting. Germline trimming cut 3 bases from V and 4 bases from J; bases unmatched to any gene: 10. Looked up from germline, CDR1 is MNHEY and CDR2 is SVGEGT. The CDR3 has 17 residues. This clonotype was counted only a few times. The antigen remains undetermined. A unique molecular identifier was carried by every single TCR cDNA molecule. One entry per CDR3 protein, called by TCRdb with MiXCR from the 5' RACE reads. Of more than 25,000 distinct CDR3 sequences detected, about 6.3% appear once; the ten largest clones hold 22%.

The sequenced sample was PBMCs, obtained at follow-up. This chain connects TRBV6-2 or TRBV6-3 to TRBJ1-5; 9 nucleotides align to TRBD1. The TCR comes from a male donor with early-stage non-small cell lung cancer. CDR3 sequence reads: CASSYDLDRGLNQPQHF. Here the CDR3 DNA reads TGTGCCAGCAGTTATGATTTGGACAGGGGACTTAATCAGCCCCAGCATTTT.